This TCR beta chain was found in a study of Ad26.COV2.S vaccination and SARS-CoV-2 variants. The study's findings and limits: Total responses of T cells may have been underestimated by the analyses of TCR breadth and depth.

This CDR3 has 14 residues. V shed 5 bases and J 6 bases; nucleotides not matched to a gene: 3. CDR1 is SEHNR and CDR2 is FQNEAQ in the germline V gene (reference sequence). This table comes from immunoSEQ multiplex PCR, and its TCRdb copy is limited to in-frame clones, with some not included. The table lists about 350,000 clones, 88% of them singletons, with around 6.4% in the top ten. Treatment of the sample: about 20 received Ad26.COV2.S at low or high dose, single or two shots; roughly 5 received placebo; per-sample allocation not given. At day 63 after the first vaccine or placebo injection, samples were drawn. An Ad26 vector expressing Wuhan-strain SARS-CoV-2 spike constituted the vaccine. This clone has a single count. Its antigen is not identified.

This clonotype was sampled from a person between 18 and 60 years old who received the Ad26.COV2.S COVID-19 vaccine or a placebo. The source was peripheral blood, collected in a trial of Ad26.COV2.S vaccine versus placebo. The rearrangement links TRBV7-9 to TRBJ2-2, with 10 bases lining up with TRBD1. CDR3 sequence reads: CASSLGQGAGELFF. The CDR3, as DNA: TGTGCCAGCAGCCTCGGACAGGGGGCCGGGGAGCTGTTTTTT. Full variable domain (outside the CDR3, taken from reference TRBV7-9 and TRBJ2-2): DTGVSQNPRHKITKRGQNVTFRCDPISEHNRLYWYRQTLGQGPEFLTYFQNEAQLEKSRLLSDRFSAERPKGSFSTLEIQRTEQGDSAMYLCASSLGQGAGELFFGEGSRLTVL.